This TCR beta chain is drawn from a study of vaccination and CD4 T cells after COVID-19 (dated by TCRdb to between 2021 and 2024). For the wider study: SARS-CoV-2 positivity had been established in the convalescent patients by nasal swab PCR, and mild disease was recorded in nine of these patients and severe disease in one. Post-COVID blood samples from convalescent patients were collected a median of roughly 100 days after diagnosis, with a range of roughly 30 to 170 days. The spike-specific CD4+ TCR repertoire was compared before and after mRNA vaccination in over 9 COVID-19 convalescent patients and a handful of infection-naive healthy vaccine recipients. Culture stimuli were overlapping spike peptide pools from SARS-CoV-2 and from the common cold coronaviruses HCoV-NL63, HCoV-OC43 and HCoV-229E. Six males and four females were included in the convalescent cohort, with two Hispanic individuals, seven Caucasians, two Asians and one multiracial person represented. Post-vaccine blood samples were taken a median of around 77 days after the second vaccine dose, with a range of roughly 13 to 250 days. Control cultures received a CEFX viral epitope pool as the positive control, an HIV-1 Nef peptide pool as the negative control, or no peptide. Each participant got two doses of either the Pfizer-BioNTech BNT162b2 vaccine (n=8) or the Moderna mRNA-1273 vaccine (n=2).

Library construction relied on PCR. TCR sequencing of DNA from cultured CD4+ T cells used the Oncomine TCR Beta short-read assay at the Johns Hopkins FTIC core. The QIAamp micro DNA kit was used to extract genomic DNA from the cultured CD4+ T cells. Oncomine TCR Beta libraries from cultured CD4+ T cells were pooled with unique dual indexes and sequenced on an Illumina iSeq 100. Per the authors' processing: Non-productive sequences were removed, and CDR3s not starting with C, not ending with F or W, or shorter than 7 amino acids were discarded. Antigen-specific clonotypes were identified with the MANAFEST web application by comparing peptide-stimulated wells with reference and other culture wells. An FDR below 0.05, an odds ratio above 5, and a productive frequency above 0.1% in at least two of three replicate wells were required for clones to be considered positive. Clonotypes that were significantly expanded in both SARS-CoV-2 spike wells and at least one common cold coronavirus spike condition were defined as cross-reactive. Using R version 3.6.1, CDR3 homology was evaluated through Levenshtein distances (stringdist) along with unrooted phylogenetic trees (ape). The public reads were quality trimmed at Q25 with fastp and then assembled into clones with MiXCR by TCRdb, keeping productive beta chains. Entries that share a CDR3 protein sequence are merged under the most common genes and DNA. The V and J calls come from TCRdb's annotation, not from the publication. The sample table records 17,000 or so distinct CDR3 sequences; 60% of these occur just once. About 9.9% of the sample rests with the top ten.

The paper's findings and limits, for the study overall: Only a relatively small number of convalescent patients were included in the study, and early timepoints following natural infection were not analyzed. Among convalescent patients, a median roughly 90% of the SARS-CoV-2-reactive clones seen after vaccination appeared only after vaccination, which suggests priming specific to the vaccine. In convalescent patients, nearly all vaccine-specific clones (304 of 307) were found to be mono-reactive for SARS-CoV-2 spike rather than cross-reactive with common cold coronaviruses. The median number of SARS-CoV-2-reactive clonotypes rose from around 22 after infection to 35 to 45 after vaccination, but the change was not significant.

This sample's treatment or condition label indicates: approximately nine-day PBMC culture with coronavirus spike peptide pools or control peptides (ViraFEST assay). The ViraFEST assay, used in the study, expanded antigen-specific T cells with peptide pools and then identified the expanded clonotypes through TCR sequencing. The convalescent patients' positive SARS-CoV-2 PCR tests fell between March and December 2020, which was before the Alpha, Beta and Delta variants emerged in the United States. Each well held around 1.9 million PBMCs cultured with approximately 10 ug/ml peptide pools in IMDM containing around 5% human AB serum and approximately 10 IU/ml IL-2. Half of the culture medium was replaced with fresh IL-2-containing medium on days 3 and 7. After about nine days of culture, CD4+ T cells were isolated by negative selection with the EasySep CD4+ T cell isolation kit. Ficoll-Paque Plus gradient centrifugation was used to isolate PBMCs from whole blood, and the isolated PBMCs were then either used fresh or cryopreserved at -140C. In general, triplicate wells were set up for every culture condition.

Concerning this clonotype: Its cognate antigen has yet to be identified. It has no much larger one-base neighbor in the sample; base qualities were not kept.

The germline ends are 17 bases apart after V is trimmed by 5 bases and J by 10 bases. CDR1 SEHNR and CDR2 FQNEAQ were looked up in the germline V gene (reference sequence). The cysteine opens and the phenylalanine closes a CDR3 of 13 amino acids. Here the CDR3 DNA is all that survives: 39 bases in frame from base 1. Sequencing was carried out using CD4+ T cells from blood, cultured in vitro. The receptor chain draws on TRBV7-9 and TRBJ1-2, with the D gene call left open. This TCR was recovered from a human donor who had recovered from COVID-19. CDR3 reads: CASSPTVGGSYTF. Here is the DNA: TGTGCCAGCAGCCCCACCGTCGGCGGATCCTACACCTTC.